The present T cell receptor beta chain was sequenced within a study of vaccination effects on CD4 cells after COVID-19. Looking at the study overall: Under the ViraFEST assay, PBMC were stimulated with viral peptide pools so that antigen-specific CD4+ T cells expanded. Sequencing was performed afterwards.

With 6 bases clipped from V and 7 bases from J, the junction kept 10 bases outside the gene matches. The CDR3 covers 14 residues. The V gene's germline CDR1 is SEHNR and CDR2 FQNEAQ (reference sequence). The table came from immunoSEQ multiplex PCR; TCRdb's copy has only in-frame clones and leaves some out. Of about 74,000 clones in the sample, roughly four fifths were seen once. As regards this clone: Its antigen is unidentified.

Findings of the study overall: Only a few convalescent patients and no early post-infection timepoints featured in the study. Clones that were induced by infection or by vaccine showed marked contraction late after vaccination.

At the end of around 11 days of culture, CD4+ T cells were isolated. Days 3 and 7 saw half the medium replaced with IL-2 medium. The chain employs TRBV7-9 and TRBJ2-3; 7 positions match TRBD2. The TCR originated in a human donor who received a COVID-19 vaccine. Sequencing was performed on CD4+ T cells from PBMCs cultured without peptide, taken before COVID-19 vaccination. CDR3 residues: CASSLGGPRNTQYF. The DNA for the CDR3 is TGTGCCAGCAGTCTGGGAGGGCCCCGGAATACGCAGTATTTT.